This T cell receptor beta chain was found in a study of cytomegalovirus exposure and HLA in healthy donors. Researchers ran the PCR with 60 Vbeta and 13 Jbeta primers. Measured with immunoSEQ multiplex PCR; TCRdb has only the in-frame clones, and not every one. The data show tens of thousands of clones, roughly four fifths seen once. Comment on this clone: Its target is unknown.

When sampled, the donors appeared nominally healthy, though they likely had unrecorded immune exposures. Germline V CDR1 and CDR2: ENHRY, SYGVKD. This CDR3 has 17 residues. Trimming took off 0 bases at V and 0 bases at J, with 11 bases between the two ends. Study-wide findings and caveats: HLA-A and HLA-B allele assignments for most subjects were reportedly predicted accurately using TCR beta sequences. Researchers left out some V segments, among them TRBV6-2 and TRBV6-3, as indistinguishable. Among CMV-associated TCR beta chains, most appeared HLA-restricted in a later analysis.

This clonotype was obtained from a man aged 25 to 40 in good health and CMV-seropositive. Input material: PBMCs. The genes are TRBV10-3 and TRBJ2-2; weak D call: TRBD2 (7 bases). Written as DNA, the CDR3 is TGTGCCATCAGTGAGTCGAGGGGGGGCCCGAACACCGGGGAGCTGTTTTTT. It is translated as CAISESRGGPNTGELFF.